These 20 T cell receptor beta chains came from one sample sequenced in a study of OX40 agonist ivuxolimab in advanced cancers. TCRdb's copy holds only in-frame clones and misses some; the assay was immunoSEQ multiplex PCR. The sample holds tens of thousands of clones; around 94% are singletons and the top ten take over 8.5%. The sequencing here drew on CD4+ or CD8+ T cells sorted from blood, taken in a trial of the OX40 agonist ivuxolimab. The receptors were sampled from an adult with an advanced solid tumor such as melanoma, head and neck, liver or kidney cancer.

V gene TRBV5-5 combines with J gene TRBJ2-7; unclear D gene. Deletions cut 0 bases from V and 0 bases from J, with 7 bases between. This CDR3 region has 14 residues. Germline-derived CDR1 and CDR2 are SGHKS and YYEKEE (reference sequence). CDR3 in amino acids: CASSLVRNSYEQYF. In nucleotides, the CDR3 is TGTGCCAGCAGCTTGGTCAGGAACTCCTACGAGCAGTACTTC.

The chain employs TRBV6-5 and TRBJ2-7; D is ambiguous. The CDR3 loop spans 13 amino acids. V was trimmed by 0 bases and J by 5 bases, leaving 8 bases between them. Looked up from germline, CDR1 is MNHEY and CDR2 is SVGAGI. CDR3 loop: CASSYSPVNEQYF. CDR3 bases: TGTGCCAGCAGTTACTCGCCCGTAAACGAGCAGTACTTC.

The CDR3 loop reads CASSLIQGHPNNEQFF. The CDR3 nucleotides read TGTGCCAGCAGCTTAATTCAGGGCCACCCCAACAATGAGCAGTTCTTC. V gene TRBV7-9 combines with J gene TRBJ2-1; D is perhaps TRBD1 (5 bases). The CDR3 spans 16 residues. Germline CDR1 is SEHNR and CDR2 is FQNEAQ (reference sequence). Trimming removed 2 bases at V and 5 bases at J, with 16 bases between.

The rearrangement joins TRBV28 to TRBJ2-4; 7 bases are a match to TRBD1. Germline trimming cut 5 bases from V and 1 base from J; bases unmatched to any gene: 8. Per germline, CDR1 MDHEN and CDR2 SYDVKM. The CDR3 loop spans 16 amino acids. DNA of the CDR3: TGTGCCAGCAGTCTTCTAACAGGGGCGGCCAAAAACATTCAGTACTTC. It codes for CASSLLTGAAKNIQYF.

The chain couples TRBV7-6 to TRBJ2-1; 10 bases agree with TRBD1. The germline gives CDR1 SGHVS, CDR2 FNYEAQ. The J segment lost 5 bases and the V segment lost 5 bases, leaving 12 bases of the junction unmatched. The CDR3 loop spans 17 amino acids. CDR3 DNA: TGTGCCAGCAGCGGTAGATCAGACAGGGGGCAGGACAATGAGCAGTTCTTC. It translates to CASSGRSDRGQDNEQFF.

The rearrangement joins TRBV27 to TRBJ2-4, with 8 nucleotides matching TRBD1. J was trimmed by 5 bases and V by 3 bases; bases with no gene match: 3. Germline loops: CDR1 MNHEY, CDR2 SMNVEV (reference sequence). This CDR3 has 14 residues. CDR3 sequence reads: CASSLAGGENIQYF. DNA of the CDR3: TGTGCCAGCAGTTTGGCAGGGGGCGAAAACATTCAGTACTTC.

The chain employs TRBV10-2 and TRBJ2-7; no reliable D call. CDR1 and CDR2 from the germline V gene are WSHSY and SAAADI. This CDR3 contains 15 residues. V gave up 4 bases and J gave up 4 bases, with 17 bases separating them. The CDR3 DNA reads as TGCGCCAGCAGTGGGCCCTCCGGCCAAAGTTACGAGCAGTACTTC. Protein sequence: CASSGPSGQSYEQYF.

The chain's CDR3 is CASSLAGSTYEQYF. CDR3 DNA sequence: TGTGCCAGCAGCTTGGCGGGCAGTACCTACGAGCAGTACTTC. The genes are TRBV5-4 and TRBJ2-7; unclear D gene. V was clipped by 0 bases and J by 2 bases, with 9 bases between them. CDR1 is SGHNT and CDR2 is YYREEE in the germline V gene (reference sequence). The length of the CDR3 is 14 residues.

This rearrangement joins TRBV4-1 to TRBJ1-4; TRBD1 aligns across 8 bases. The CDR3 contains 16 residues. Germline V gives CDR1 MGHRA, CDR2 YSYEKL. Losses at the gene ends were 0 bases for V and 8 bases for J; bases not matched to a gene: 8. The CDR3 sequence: CASSQDLGQGLEKLFF. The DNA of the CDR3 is TGCGCCAGCAGCCAAGATCTAGGACAGGGACTCGAAAAACTGTTTTTT.

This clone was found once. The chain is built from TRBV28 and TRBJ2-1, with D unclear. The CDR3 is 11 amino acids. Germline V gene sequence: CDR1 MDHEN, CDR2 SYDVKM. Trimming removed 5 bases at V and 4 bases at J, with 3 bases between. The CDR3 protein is CASSQYNEQFF. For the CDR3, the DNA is TGTGCCAGCAGTCAGTACAATGAGCAGTTCTTC. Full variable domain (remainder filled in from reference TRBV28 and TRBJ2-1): DVKVTQSSRYLVKRTGEKVFLECVQDMDHENMFWYRQDPGLGLRLIYFSYDVKMKEKGDIPEGYSVSREKKERFSLILESASTNQTSMYLCASSQYNEQFFGPGTRLTVL.

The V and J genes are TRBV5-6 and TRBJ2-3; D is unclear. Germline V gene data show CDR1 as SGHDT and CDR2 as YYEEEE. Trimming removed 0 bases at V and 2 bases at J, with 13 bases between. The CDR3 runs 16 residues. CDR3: CASSLDAVYYTDTQYF. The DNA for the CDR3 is TGTGCCAGCAGCTTGGACGCAGTATACTACACAGATACGCAGTATTTT. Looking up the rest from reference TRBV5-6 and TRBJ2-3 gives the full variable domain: DAGVTQSPTHLIKTRGQQVTLRCSPKSGHDTVSWYQQALGQGPQFIFQYYEEEERQRGNFPDRFSGHQFPNYSSELNVNALLLGDSALYLCASSLDAVYYTDTQYFGPGTRLTVL.

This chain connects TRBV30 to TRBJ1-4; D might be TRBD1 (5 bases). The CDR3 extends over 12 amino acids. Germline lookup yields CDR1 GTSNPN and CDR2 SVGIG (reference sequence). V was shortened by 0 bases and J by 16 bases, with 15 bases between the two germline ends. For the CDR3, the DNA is TGTGCCTGGAGTGTAATCCAGGGTGGCAAGTTTTTT. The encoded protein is CAWSVIQGGKFF.

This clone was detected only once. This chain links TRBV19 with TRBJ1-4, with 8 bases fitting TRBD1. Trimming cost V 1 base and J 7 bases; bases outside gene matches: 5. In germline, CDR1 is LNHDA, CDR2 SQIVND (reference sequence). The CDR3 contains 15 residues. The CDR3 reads CASSIVPGGIEKLFF. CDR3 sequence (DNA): TGTGCCAGTAGTATAGTGCCAGGGGGCATTGAAAAACTGTTTTTT.

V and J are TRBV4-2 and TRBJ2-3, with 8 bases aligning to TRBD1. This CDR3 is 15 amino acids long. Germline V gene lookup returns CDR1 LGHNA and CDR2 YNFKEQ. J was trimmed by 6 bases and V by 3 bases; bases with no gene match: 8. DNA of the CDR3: TGTGCCAGCAGCCAGAGAGGACAGGGAAGGGATACGCAGTATTTT. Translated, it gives CASSQRGQGRDTQYF.

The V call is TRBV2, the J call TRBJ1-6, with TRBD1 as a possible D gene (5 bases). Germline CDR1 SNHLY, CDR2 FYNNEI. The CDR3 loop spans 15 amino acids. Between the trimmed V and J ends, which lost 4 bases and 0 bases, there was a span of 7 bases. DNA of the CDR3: TGTGCCAGCAGTGCCGACAGCTCCTATAATTCACCCCTCCACTTT. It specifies CASSADSSYNSPLHF.

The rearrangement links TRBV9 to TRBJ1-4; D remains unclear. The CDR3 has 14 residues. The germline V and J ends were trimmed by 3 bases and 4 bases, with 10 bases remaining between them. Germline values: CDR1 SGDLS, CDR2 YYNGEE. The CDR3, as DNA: TGTGCCAGCAGCGACCCGACAAATAATGAAAAACTGTTTTTT. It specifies CASSDPTNNEKLFF.

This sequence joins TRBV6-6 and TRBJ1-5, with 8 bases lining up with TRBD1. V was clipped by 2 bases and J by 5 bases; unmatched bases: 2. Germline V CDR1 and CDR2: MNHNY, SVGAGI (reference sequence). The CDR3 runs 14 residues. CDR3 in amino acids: CASSYPQGDQPQHF. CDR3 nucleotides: TGTGCCAGCAGTTACCCACAGGGGGATCAGCCCCAGCATTTT.

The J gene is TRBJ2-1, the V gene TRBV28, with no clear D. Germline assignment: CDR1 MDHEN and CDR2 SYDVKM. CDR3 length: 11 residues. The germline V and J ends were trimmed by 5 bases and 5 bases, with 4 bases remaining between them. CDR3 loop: CASSPDNEQFF. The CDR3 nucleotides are TGTGCCAGCAGTCCCGACAATGAGCAGTTCTTC.

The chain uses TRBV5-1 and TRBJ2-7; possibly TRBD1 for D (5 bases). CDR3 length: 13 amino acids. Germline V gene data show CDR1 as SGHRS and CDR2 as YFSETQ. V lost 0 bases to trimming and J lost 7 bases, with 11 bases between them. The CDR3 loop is CASSLGGPSEQYF. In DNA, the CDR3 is TGCGCCAGCAGCTTGGGGGGCCCCTCGGAGCAGTACTTC. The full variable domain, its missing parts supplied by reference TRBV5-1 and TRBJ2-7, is KAGVTQTPRYLIKTRGQQVTLSCSPISGHRSVSWYQQTPGQGLQFLFEYFSETQRNKGNFPGRFSGRQFSNSRSEMNVSTLELGDSALYLCASSLGGPSEQYFGPGTRLTVT.

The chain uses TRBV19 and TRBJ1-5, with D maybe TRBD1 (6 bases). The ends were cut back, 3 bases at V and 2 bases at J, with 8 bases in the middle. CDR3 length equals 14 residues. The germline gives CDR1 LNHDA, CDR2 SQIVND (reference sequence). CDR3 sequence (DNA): TGTGCCAGTAGTATCCGGACAGGCAATCAGCCCCAGCATTTT. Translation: CASSIRTGNQPQHF.